This TCR beta chain was found in a study of blood T cell repertoires in COVID-19. Looking at the study overall: Samples of COVID-19 (acute and convalescent) were obtained from the United States, Italy and Spain. PBMCs, B-cell-depleted T cells, or T cells provided the cDNA or gDNA that made up the material.

Per the original methods: Nucleated cell number was recorded as an estimate derived from reference gene primer amplification. The repertoire was sequenced with immunoSEQ multiplex PCR; TCRdb's copy has only in-frame clones and lacks some. Clonal size and the V and J genes are those of that table, whereas D and trimming came from the DNA. In the table there are some 400,000 clones, around 87% of which are singletons. This sequence originates from a human donor in a cohort sampled during active COVID-19. Input material: peripheral blood.

The CDR3 coding sequence is TGTGCCAGCAGCCGAGGGGACACCCGGGACTATGGCTACACCTTC. Its translation: CASSRGDTRDYGYTF. The gene calls are TRBV5-6 and TRBJ1-2; D perhaps matches TRBD1 (6 bases). Germline CDR1 is SGHDT and CDR2 is YYEEEE. The V end was cut by 4 bases, the J end by 3 bases, with 16 bases between. This CDR3 region has 15 residues.